The 15 T cell receptor beta chains below all came from one sample that was sequenced in a study of neurological immune-mediated disorders. Each CDR3 protein gets one entry after TCRdb re-called the 5' RACE reads with MiXCR. This table holds about 20,000 distinct CDR3 sequences, over 25% found once. Sequenced sample: PBMCs. Source of these receptors: a man aged 45 to 65 with HTLV-1-associated myelopathy (HAM/TSP).

This rearrangement joins TRBV13 to TRBJ1-1, with D tentatively TRBD1 (6 bases). The germline CDR1 and CDR2 sequences are PRHDT and FYEKMQ (reference sequence). The CDR3 length is 14 residues. With 4 bases removed from V and 3 bases from J, the gap between germline ends came to 12 bases. For the CDR3, the DNA is TGTGCCAGCAGCTCGACGGACAGCGACACTGAAGCTTTCTTT. Protein product: CASSSTDSDTEAFF.

This clonotype appeared many times. The chain has TRBV9 and TRBJ2-1, with 7 bases aligning to TRBD1. CDR3 length: 15 residues. Germline V lookup: CDR1 SGDLS, CDR2 YYNGEE. The V segment lost 0 bases and the J segment 8 bases; nucleotides outside the gene matches: 8. The CDR3 sequence is CASSVVGQWGDEQFF. CDR3 coding DNA: TGTGCCAGCAGCGTAGTGGGACAGTGGGGCGATGAGCAGTTCTTC.

This chain links TRBV15 with TRBJ1-2; 11 bases agree with TRBD1. J gave up 4 bases and V 9 bases, and 10 bases lay outside the gene matches. CDR3 size: 15 residues. The germline V gene encodes CDR1 LNHNV and CDR2 YYDKDF (reference sequence). CDR3 protein: CATQAGTGGTYGYTF. The CDR3, as DNA: TGTGCCACTCAAGCAGGGACAGGGGGAACCTATGGCTACACCTTC.

The chain couples TRBV27 to TRBJ1-5; 7 bases map to TRBD1. The CDR3 runs 14 residues. The J segment lost 2 bases and the V segment lost 6 bases, leaving 4 bases of the junction unmatched. The germline gives CDR1 MNHEY, CDR2 SMNVEV (reference sequence). CDR3 coding DNA: TGTGCCAGCAGCCGCGGGACAGGCAATCAGCCCCAGCATTTT. Translated: CASSRGTGNQPQHF.

This clonotype showed up just a few times. The rearrangement uses TRBV14 and TRBJ2-5, with 8 positions matching TRBD2. There are 21 residues in the CDR3. The V segment lost 0 bases and the J segment 7 bases; nucleotides outside the gene matches: 25. From germline, CDR1 is SGHDN and CDR2 FVKESK. CDR3 sequence (DNA): TGTGCCAGCAGCCAAGAATCCCCTCGGGGGGGGGCGACCCGACGAAGGTGGACCCAGTACTTC. It yields the protein CASSQESPRGGATRRRWTQYF.

There are a few counts of this clonotype. The J gene is TRBJ2-2, the V gene TRBV5-4, with D possibly being TRBD1 or TRBD2 (5 bases each). This CDR3 spans 15 amino acids. Per germline, CDR1 SGHNT and CDR2 YYREEE (reference sequence). V lost 0 bases and J lost 3, with 9 bases in between. Here the CDR3 reads CASSLVRGDTGELFF. The CDR3 bases are TGTGCCAGCAGCTTGGTGAGGGGCGACACCGGGGAGCTGTTTTTT.

A remark on this clonotype: One end of the junction is discordant with germline, which a read error may explain. This rearrangement joins TRBV5-1 to TRBJ2-7; D possibly uses TRBD1 or TRBD2 (5 bases each). There are 13 residues in the CDR3. Germline V gene sequence: CDR1 SGHRS, CDR2 YFSETQ. CDR3 amino acids: CASSHTDGAGQYF. CDR3 DNA sequence: TGCGCAAGCAGCCACACTGACGGGGCTGGGCAGTACTTC.

The chain recombines TRBV5-1 with TRBJ2-3; 9 bases match TRBD1. Germline V gene sequence: CDR1 SGHRS, CDR2 YFSETQ. Trimming removed 0 bases from V and 1 base from J; junction bases left unmatched: 3. The CDR3 loop spans 16 amino acids. This chain's CDR3 is CASSLVRTGGTDTQYF. DNA for the CDR3: TGCGCCAGCAGCTTGGTGAGGACAGGGGGCACAGATACGCAGTATTTT. Based on the CDR3 plus reference TRBV5-1 and TRBJ2-3, the full variable domain is KAGVTQTPRYLIKTRGQQVTLSCSPISGHRSVSWYQQTPGQGLQFLFEYFSETQRNKGNFPGRFSGRQFSNSRSEMNVSTLELGDSALYLCASSLVRTGGTDTQYFGPGTRLTVL.

In this sample, this clonotype turned up many times. The gene calls are TRBV27 and TRBJ2-7; TRBD1 aligns across 8 bases. After removal of 5 bases from V and 5 bases from J, the junction contained 17 bases not matched to a gene. This CDR3 has 17 residues. Germline CDR1 MNHEY, CDR2 SMNVEV (reference sequence). In DNA form, the CDR3 reads TGTGCCAGCAGTATCCCGACCTTATTGACAGGGGACCACGAGCAGTACTTC. This translates into CASSIPTLLTGDHEQYF.

This chain uses TRBV20-1 with TRBJ1-4; no firm D call. The CDR3 extends over 13 amino acids. V dropped 6 bases and J dropped 0 bases, with 8 bases sitting between them. Germline V gene lookup returns CDR1 DFQATT and CDR2 SNEGSKA (reference sequence). The CDR3 loop reads CSALHATNEKLFF. For the CDR3, the DNA is TGCAGTGCCCTCCATGCAACTAATGAAAAACTGTTTTTT.

In its sample, this clonotype is medium-sized. The CDR3 reads CASSTTGTRGFYEQYF. As DNA, the CDR3 is TGTGCCAGCAGCACCACGGGGACCCGAGGGTTCTACGAGCAGTACTTC. The chain has TRBV5-6 and TRBJ2-7, with D tentatively TRBD1 or TRBD2 (5 bases each). CDR3 length: 16 residues. Germline CDR1 is SGHDT and CDR2 is YYEEEE. The germline V and J ends were trimmed by 4 bases and 3 bases, with 20 bases remaining between them.

The chain recombines TRBV20-1 with TRBJ2-1, with TRBD2 matching 14 bases. Germline V gives CDR1 DFQATT, CDR2 SNEGSKA (reference sequence). CDR3 size: 15 residues. V trimming: 6 bases; J trimming: 9 bases; junction bases outside the gene matches: 10. CDR3 nucleotides: TGCAGTGCACCCAGACTAGCGGGGGGGCCAAGTGAGCAGTTCTTC. It translates to CSAPRLAGGPSEQFF.

Concerning this clonotype itself: A clone one base away is much larger, so this may be a read error. The CDR3 DNA follows: TGTGTCAGCAGTGAAGGCGGTGCTTATGGCTACACCTTC. This translates into CVSSEGGAYGYTF. V and J are TRBV6-1 and TRBJ1-2; D unresolved. The germline CDR1 and CDR2 sequences are MNHNS and SASEGT. The CDR3 is 13 amino acids.

A few counts support this clonotype. The rearrangement links TRBV3-1 to TRBJ2-7; 9 nucleotides line up with TRBD1. This CDR3 spans 14 amino acids. Per the germline V gene, CDR1 is LGHDT and CDR2 is YNNKEL (reference sequence). V was clipped by 5 bases and J by 6 bases; unmatched bases: 8. The CDR3 sequence: CASSDGTGLPEQYF. The CDR3 DNA reads as TGTGCCAGCAGCGATGGGACAGGGCTGCCCGAGCAGTACTTC.

The chain uses TRBV6-5 and TRBJ2-1, with D tentatively TRBD1 (6 bases). The CDR3 is 15 residues long. Trimming pared 4 bases from V and 4 bases from J, leaving 14 bases between. Germline lookup yields CDR1 MNHEY and CDR2 SVGAGI. CDR3: CASSSNRDTYNEQFF. The CDR3 DNA reads as TGTGCCAGCAGTTCTAATCGGGACACTTACAATGAGCAGTTCTTC.